The following is a T cell receptor beta chain sequence with its context. This receptor's antigen is unknown. Nothing much larger sits one base from this clone, and base qualities are not available. V lost 2 bases and J lost 1 base, and the count of bases not matched to a germline gene is 0. In the germline V gene, CDR1 corresponds to MNHEY and CDR2 to SVGAGI. The CDR3 sequence holds 15 residues, the cysteine and phenylalanine included. Here the CDR3 DNA is all that survives: 45 bases in frame from base 1. The data belong to a study of T cell changes during pregnancy in multiple sclerosis (dated by TCRdb to between 2018 and 2020). Describing the broader study: Changes in the T cell repertoire over the course of pregnancy were examined in this study in women with multiple sclerosis.

The library was made by the immunoSEQ multiplex PCR assay. The source is immuneACCESS, and TCRdb retained only in-frame sequences with V and J called. Part of the clones is not carried over; for the studies checked, unresolved V genes explain less than half of this, and the remainder is unexplained. This sample gives nearly 110,000 clones in total; around 90% of them show up just once. The ten top clones hold over 0.65% of the sample. This sequence was found in a female donor in good health, enrolled as a control in a pregnancy study. Rearrangement joined TRBV6-5 to TRBJ2-2, with 8 middle bases fitting TRBD1. The specimen was peripheral blood, collected in the third trimester of pregnancy. The bases read TGTGCCAGCAGTTACGGGACAGGGAACACCGGGGAGCTGTTTTTT. Its protein product is CASSYGTGNTGELFF.